The sequence of this TCR beta chain was determined in a study of T cells in Graves' hyperthyroidism and ophthalmopathy. Study-wide results and caveats: Among thyroid clonotypes expanded above 0.001, most also appeared in blood.

From RNA transcripts, TCR beta CDR3 regions were amplified. The TCR CDR3 first-round RT-PCR relied on the HTBI primer set. Each CDR3 protein is one row after TCRdb ran MiXCR on the multiplex PCR reads. The profile shows 360,000 or so distinct CDR3 sequences, roughly 15% of them singletons. In germline, CDR1 is GTSNPN, CDR2 SVGIG (reference sequence). The CDR3 is made up of 12 amino acids. V was clipped by 5 bases and J by 6 bases, with 8 bases between them. This clonotype has a count of ten or more. Its target is unknown. The study based diagnoses on clinical symptoms, serum thyroxine and TRAb, thyroid ultrasound and orbital computed tomography.

This sequence was found in a woman in her sixties or seventies with Graves' ophthalmopathy. The J gene is TRBJ1-6, the V gene TRBV30; unclear D gene. What was sequenced was blood. The CDR3 DNA is TGTGCCTGGCACGAGATTAATTCACCCCTCCACTTT. It codes for CAWHEINSPLHF. Using reference TRBV30 and TRBJ1-6 for the parts outside the CDR3, the full variable domain is SQTIHQWPATLVQPVGSPLSLECTVEGTSNPNLYWYRQAAGRGLQLLFYSVGIGQISSEVPQNLSASRPQDRQFILSSKKLLLSDSGFYLCAWHEINSPLHFGNGTRLTVT.